This T cell receptor (beta chain) came from a study of blood T cell dynamics during melanoma immunotherapy. This clone was detected once. The antigen remains unidentified. Clones were read by immunoSEQ multiplex PCR, and TCRdb kept only the in-frame ones, dropping some. The table shows under 7,500 clones, with 80% to 90% occurring only once. Findings and caveats of the study: The study could not tell melanoma-specific clones from general immune activation.

Trimming cost V 7 bases and J 5 bases; bases outside gene matches: 13. Germline V gives CDR1 MNHNS, CDR2 SASEGT. The CDR3 is made up of 15 amino acids. Time point in this sample: pre-treatment baseline. Apart from a couple of fast progressors, RECIST 1.1 response was judged 12 weeks post-infusion. Patients with prior systemic cancer treatment, concomitant immunosuppressants, or other active malignancies were excluded. V and J are TRBV6-1 and TRBJ1-2, with TRBD1 matching over 7 bases. The sequenced sample was blood, obtained from a patient treated with checkpoint blockade. The receptor's source is a human donor with melanoma. The CDR3 DNA follows: TGTGCCAGCATAAGGATGTCCTTGACAGGGTATGGCTACACCTTC. Its translation: CASIRMSLTGYGYTF.